Following are 28 T cell receptor delta chains from one sample sequenced in a study of Vδ1+ human thymocytes. Study results and caveats: Thymic TRG and TRD repertoires appeared highly polyclonal, with Gaussian CDR3 length distributions.

Which antigens these TCRs recognize remains unknown. RNA was extracted from the cells and then reverse transcribed. The CDR3 regions were amplified by multiplex PCR from V-gene primers to a constant-region primer. TCRdb fed the multiplex PCR reads into CATT to redo clone calling. The sample lists about 75,000 delta-chain clones; around 35% were seen once. What was sequenced was Vdelta1+ gamma-delta thymocytes from the thymus. Subset reported: FACS-sorted CD3+ TCRalphabeta- TCRVdelta1+ TCRVdelta2- thymocytes. The receptors come from a boy under two years old who had congenital heart surgery.

Points on this clone: The junction does not match germline at one end; this may be a read error. This rearrangement joins TRDV2 to TRDJ1; TRDD3 aligns across 7 bases. CDR1 is GEAIGNYY and CDR2 is EKD in the germline V gene. There are 15 residues in the CDR3. DNA for the CDR3: TGTGCCCGTGACTCTGGGGGCTCGGGAGGCGATAAACTCATCTTT. It encodes CARDSGGSGGDKLIF.

V usage is TRDV1 and J usage is TRDJ2; D not certain. The ends were cut back, 3 bases at V and 4 bases at J, with 27 bases in the middle. This CDR3 has 20 residues. Per germline, CDR1 TSWWSYY and CDR2 QGS. The CDR3 loop is CALGEPDSPGSSPRTAQLFF. The CDR3 nucleotides are TGTGCTCTTGGGGAGCCGGACTCCCCGGGGTCCTCCCCGAGGACAGCACAACTCTTCTTT.

The V gene is TRDV1, the J gene TRDJ1, with TRDD3 as a possible D gene (5 bases). Trimming stripped 1 base from V and 4 bases from J, with 16 bases between. The germline CDR1 and CDR2 sequences are TSWWSYY and QGS. The CDR3 has 16 amino acids. CDR3 residues: CALGEQGLGPGDKLIF. The CDR3 nucleotides read TGTGCTCTTGGGGAACAAGGTTTGGGGCCCGGCGATAAACTCATCTTT.

This clone has just a few counts. V is TRDV1 and J is TRDJ1; possibly TRDD2 for D (5 bases). CDR1 is TSWWSYY, CDR2 QGS, per germline. V dropped 1 base and J dropped 0 bases, with 12 bases sitting between them. The CDR3 consists of 16 residues. The CDR3 region is CALGEPSPIHTDKLIF. The DNA for the CDR3 is TGTGCTCTTGGGGAACCTTCTCCTATCCACACCGATAAACTCATCTTT.

J is TRDJ1 and V is TRDV1; no reliable D call. CDR1 and CDR2 from the germline V gene are TSWWSYY and QGS. The V gene lost 2 bases and the J gene lost 9 bases, with 28 bases spanning the gap. There are 18 residues in the CDR3. CDR3 protein: CALGEFFPSANGSRELIF. The DNA for the CDR3 is TGTGCTCTTGGGGAATTTTTTCCAAGCGCTAACGGATCCCGGGAACTCATCTTT.

There are a few counts of this clone. The chain has TRDV1 and TRDJ1; perhaps TRDD3 as D (6 bases). Germline V CDR1 and CDR2: TSWWSYY, QGS. The CDR3 contains 17 residues. Trimming removed 5 bases from V and 0 bases from J, with 19 bases in between. DNA of the CDR3: TGTGCTCTTGGGTCATTACTTCTCCTGGGGAACACCGATAAACTCATCTTT. Translated, it gives CALGSLLLLGNTDKLIF.

A few counts support this clone. This chain links TRDV2 with TRDJ1, with D perhaps matching TRDD3 (6 bases). V lost 0 bases and J lost 1, with 35 bases in between. CDR3 length: 23 amino acids. Germline assignment: CDR1 GEAIGNYY and CDR2 EKD. The CDR3 nucleotides read TGTGCCTGTGACACCCATCCAGATAAAACCCAATACGGGTACTGGGCTGTCACCGATAAACTCATCTTT. This translates into CACDTHPDKTQYGYWAVTDKLIF.

The V and J genes are TRDV1 and TRDJ1; weak D call: TRDD3 (8 bases). In germline, CDR1 is TSWWSYY, CDR2 QGS. The V end was cut by 3 bases, the J end by 1 base, with 30 bases between. There are 21 residues in the CDR3. In DNA form, the CDR3 reads TGTGCTCTTGGGGATCCGGCCTTCCTTTTCTGGGGATACTCATCCACCGATAAACTCATCTTT. Its protein product is CALGDPAFLFWGYSSTDKLIF.

The chain combines TRDV1 with TRDJ1; 9 positions match TRDD3. CDR1 is TSWWSYY and CDR2 is QGS in the germline V gene. CDR3 size: 20 residues. V shed 1 base and J 0 bases; nucleotides not matched to a gene: 15. The CDR3 spells CALGEPLVPYWGTYTDKLIF. CDR3 sequence (DNA): TGTGCTCTTGGGGAACCCCTGGTCCCTTACTGGGGGACGTACACCGATAAACTCATCTTT.

The rearrangement links TRDV2 to TRDJ1, with 13 bases matching TRDD3. This CDR3 is 21 amino acids long. Germline CDR1 is GEAIGNYY and CDR2 is EKD. V was pared by 0 bases and J by 2 bases, with 17 bases of the junction left unmatched. Written as DNA, the CDR3 is TGTGCCTGTGACACCGGTCAGGTCTCCTACTGGGGGATACGCGGGACCGATAAACTCATCTTT. Its translation: CACDTGQVSYWGIRGTDKLIF.

A single count supports this clone. V usage is TRDV1 and J usage is TRDJ1; TRDD3 matches at 8 bases. Trimming cost V 0 bases and J 0 bases; bases outside gene matches: 6. The CDR3 covers 17 residues. Germline CDR1 and CDR2: TSWWSYY and QGS. The CDR3 reads CALGELAGGGYTDKLIF. For the CDR3, the DNA is TGTGCTCTTGGGGAACTAGCTGGGGGAGGGTACACCGATAAACTCATCTTT.

The chain has TRDV1 and TRDJ1, with 12 positions matching TRDD3. V was clipped by 3 bases and J by 0 bases; unmatched bases: 14. Per the germline V gene, CDR1 is TSWWSYY and CDR2 is QGS. The CDR3 is 20 residues long. The CDR3 DNA reads as TGTGCTCTTGGGGACGCTCCCTACTGGGGGATACCCTTGTACACCGATAAACTCATCTTT. Translating gives CALGDAPYWGIPLYTDKLIF.

This sequence joins TRDV1 and TRDJ1; 11 nucleotides match TRDD3. Germline assignment: CDR1 TSWWSYY and CDR2 QGS. V shed 0 bases and J 0 bases; nucleotides not matched to a gene: 12. CDR3 size: 20 residues. CDR3 protein: CALGELVLSWGILYTDKLIF. The CDR3 nucleotides are TGTGCTCTTGGGGAACTCGTCCTAAGCTGGGGGATACTGTACACCGATAAACTCATCTTT.

This chain uses TRDV1 with TRDJ1; a weak D match, TRDD3 (6 bases). Germline assignment: CDR1 TSWWSYY and CDR2 QGS. The CDR3 loop spans 18 amino acids. Trimming took 5 bases from V and 7 from J, leaving 29 bases between them. Here the CDR3 reads CALGKGITKCAGERKLIF. CDR3 nucleotide sequence: TGTGCTCTTGGGAAGGGTATCACGAAGTGTGCTGGGGAGCGTAAACTCATCTTT.

The sample holds a few counts of this clone. The rearrangement joins TRDV1 to TRDJ1, with 7 bases matching TRDD2. The CDR3 runs to 16 residues. Germline-derived CDR1 and CDR2 are TSWWSYY and QGS. V was pared by 2 bases and J by 3 bases, with 9 bases of the junction left unmatched. Here the CDR3 reads CALGEFLPSSPDKLIF. In DNA form, the CDR3 reads TGTGCTCTTGGGGAATTCCTTCCTTCCTCTCCCGATAAACTCATCTTT.

As regards this clone: An end of the junction does not agree with germline; a read error may underlie this. This sequence joins TRDV1 and TRDJ1; 12 bases are shared with TRDD3. The CDR3 covers 17 residues. CDR1 and CDR2 (germline): TSWWSYY, QGS. CDR3 amino acids: CALGFLRVLGDTGKLIF. DNA of the CDR3: TGTGCTCTTGGGTTTCTTCGGGTACTGGGGGATACCGGTAAACTCATCTTT.

The V gene is TRDV1, the J gene TRDJ1; perhaps TRDD2 as D (5 bases). This CDR3 has 22 amino acids. Trimming stripped 0 bases from V and 0 bases from J, with 29 bases between. CDR1 is TSWWSYY and CDR2 is QGS in the germline V gene. CDR3 sequence: CALGELSGPPIPQCLYTDKLIF. CDR3 DNA sequence: TGTGCTCTTGGGGAACTTTCGGGACCTCCTATCCCCCAGTGTTTGTACACCGATAAACTCATCTTT.

This clone was counted between two and nine times. The gene calls are TRDV1 and TRDJ1; tentative D call: TRDD3 (6 bases). In germline, CDR1 is TSWWSYY, CDR2 QGS. V was pared by 6 bases and J by 0 bases, with 23 bases between. This CDR3 has 18 residues. The CDR3 protein is CALGTEGGTGSYTDKLIF. DNA of the CDR3: TGTGCTCTTGGAACGGAGGGGGGGACTGGTTCGTACACCGATAAACTCATCTTT.

To note about this clone: A read error may produce the germline difference seen at one junction end. The rearrangement uses TRDV2 and TRDJ1, with 12 bases fitting TRDD3. Per the germline V gene, CDR1 is GEAIGNYY and CDR2 is EKD. This CDR3 is built from 22 residues. The CDR3 coding sequence is TGCGCCTGTGACATCTTTTTCCCATGCGTACTGGGGGATACAGCCGAAAGGGATAAACTCATCTTT. This codes for CACDIFFPCVLGDTAERDKLIF.

The sample holds a few counts of this clone. The chain carries TRDV1 and TRDJ1; 8 bases line up with TRDD3. The CDR3 sequence is 16 residues long. V lost 0 bases, J lost 8 bases, and 11 bases stayed unmatched. Germline CDR1 reads TSWWSYY; CDR2 reads QGS. CDR3 in amino acids: CALGELSSGTGGKLIF. The CDR3, as DNA: TGTGCTCTTGGGGAACTATCCTCGGGTACTGGGGGGAAACTCATCTTT.

The table lists this clone with a few counts. The gene calls are TRDV1 and TRDJ1; 9 nucleotides match TRDD3. CDR3 length equals 16 residues. The germline CDR1 and CDR2 sequences are TSWWSYY and QGS. J gave up 6 bases and V 3 bases, and 11 bases lay outside the gene matches. DNA for the CDR3: TGTGCTCTTGGGGATCCTCTGATGAGGGGGATACATAAACTCATCTTT. It specifies CALGDPLMRGIHKLIF.

A few counts support this clone. This chain joins TRDV1 and TRDJ1; TRDD3 matches 12 bases. Germline V CDR1 and CDR2: TSWWSYY, QGS. Trimming cost V 5 bases and J 10 bases; bases outside gene matches: 20. CDR3 length: 18 residues. In nucleotides, the CDR3 is TGTGCTCTTGGGAACATACCTTCCTTACTGGGGGATACAGGGGGACTCATCTTT. It is translated as CALGNIPSLLGDTGGLIF.

This clone came up once. The gene calls are TRDV1 and TRDJ1; D is unresolved. The CDR3 totals 17 residues. The ends were cut back, 2 bases at V and 0 bases at J, with 16 bases in the middle. CDR1 and CDR2 (germline): TSWWSYY, QGS. The CDR3 sequence is CALGEFGMLPYTDKLIF. The CDR3 DNA sequence: TGTGCTCTTGGGGAATTCGGCATGTTGCCGTACACCGATAAACTCATCTTT.

The V gene is TRDV1, the J gene TRDJ1; TRDD3 aligns across 9 bases. This CDR3 comprises 20 residues. CDR1 TSWWSYY and CDR2 QGS come from the germline V gene. The V segment lost 0 bases and the J segment 0 bases; nucleotides outside the gene matches: 14. CDR3 amino acids: CALGELSVLGDLPDTDKLIF. CDR3 bases: TGTGCTCTTGGGGAACTCTCCGTACTGGGGGACCTCCCCGACACCGATAAACTCATCTTT.

The chain combines TRDV1 with TRDJ1, with 9 nucleotides matching TRDD3. This CDR3 is 20 amino acids long. Unmatched junction bases numbered 14, after V lost 0 bases and J lost 0 bases. CDR1 is TSWWSYY and CDR2 is QGS in the germline V gene. CDR3 in amino acids: CALGELAPLLGEQYTDKLIF. The DNA of the CDR3 is TGTGCTCTTGGGGAACTAGCCCCCCTACTGGGGGAGCAGTACACCGATAAACTCATCTTT.

In its sample, this clone was seen a few times. V and J are TRDV1 and TRDJ1; D call uncertain. The germline V and J ends were trimmed by 6 bases and 0 bases, with 17 bases remaining between them. Germline-derived CDR1 and CDR2 are TSWWSYY and QGS. The CDR3 contains 16 residues. The CDR3 loop reads CALGRGAPAYTDKLIF. CDR3 in DNA: TGTGCTCTTGGCCGGGGTGCTCCCGCGTACACCGATAAACTCATCTTT.

V is TRDV1 and J is TRDJ1; 9 bases agree with TRDD3. The CDR3 runs 23 residues. Looked up from germline, CDR1 is TSWWSYY and CDR2 is QGS. Losses at the gene ends were 2 bases for V and 2 bases for J; bases not matched to a gene: 27. CDR3 sequence: CALGESSLFLGLYWGTLTDKLIF. CDR3 coding DNA: TGTGCTCTTGGGGAATCCTCCTTATTCCTGGGTTTGTACTGGGGGACTCTTACCGATAAACTCATCTTT.

This sequence joins TRDV1 and TRDJ1; 13 bases match TRDD3. This CDR3 has 21 amino acids. Germline V gene lookup returns CDR1 TSWWSYY and CDR2 QGS. Losses at the gene ends were 2 bases for V and 0 bases for J; bases not matched to a gene: 15. In nucleotides, the CDR3 is TGTGCTCTTGGGGAAGATTCCCTCCCACTGGGGGATACGGGGTACACCGATAAACTCATCTTT. Encoded protein: CALGEDSLPLGDTGYTDKLIF.